This TCR beta chain originates from a study of OX40 agonist ivuxolimab in advanced cancers. Study-level background: In this cohort, patients received ivuxolimab, an agonistic anti-OX40 (CD134) antibody. Patients received ivuxolimab, an intravenous treatment, every 2 weeks at 0.01 to 10 mg/kg. It was permissible to have had prior anti-PD-1, anti-PD-L1 or anti-CTLA-4 therapy, and approximately 40% had some.

Findings and caveats of the study: CD8+ T cells were the subset that, on average, had more expanded clones than CD4+.

Clones were read by immunoSEQ multiplex PCR, and TCRdb kept only the in-frame ones, dropping some. The top ten clones hold 27% of a sample with more than 60,000 clones, roughly 84% of them seen once. A word on this clone: No antigen is known for it.

V lost 3 bases and J lost 5, with 10 bases in between. Germline CDR1 is KGHSH and CDR2 is LQKENI. The CDR3 has 13 residues. Sequenced here: CD4+ or CD8+ T cells sorted from blood, sampled in a trial of the OX40 agonist ivuxolimab. V is TRBV18 and J is TRBJ1-2, with D hard to call. This sequence originates from an adult with an advanced solid tumor such as melanoma, head and neck, liver or kidney cancer. CDR3 DNA sequence: TGTGCCAGCTCACCCCCTGAGGAGTATGGCTACACCTTC. Residues: CASSPPEEYGYTF. The whole variable domain, remainder taken from reference TRBV18 and TRBJ1-2, is NAGVMQNPRHLVRRRGQEARLRCSPMKGHSHVYWYRQLPEEGLKFMVYLQKENIIDESGMPKERFSAEFPKEGPSILRIQQVVRGDSAAYFCASSPPEEYGYTFGSGTRLTVV.